The 26 T cell receptor beta chains presented below share a single source sample, sequenced in a study of OX40 agonist ivuxolimab in advanced cancers. Only in-frame clones appear in the TCRdb table, and some are missing; sequencing was by immunoSEQ multiplex PCR. This table holds tens of thousands of clones, about 95% found once. Sequenced here: CD4+ or CD8+ T cells sorted from blood, sampled in a trial of the OX40 agonist ivuxolimab. These receptors were obtained from an adult with an advanced solid tumor such as melanoma, head and neck, liver or kidney cancer.

The chain joins TRBV10-3 to TRBJ2-1; TRBD2 is a possible D gene (6 bases). V lost 6 bases, J lost 10 bases, and 16 bases lay in between. Germline V gives CDR1 ENHRY, CDR2 SYGVKD. The CDR3 totals 13 residues. The CDR3 region is CAISDTRDSEQFF. DNA of the CDR3: TGTGCCATCAGCGACACCCGGGACTCAGAGCAGTTCTTC.

In DNA form, the CDR3 reads TGCGCCAGCAGCCCCGTAGGGGTCTTCCAGCCCCAGCATTTT. The encoded protein is CASSPVGVFQPQHF. This rearrangement joins TRBV4-1 to TRBJ1-5, with D possibly matching TRBD1 (5 bases). V was cut by 4 bases and J by 7 bases, with 14 bases left in between. The CDR3 is 14 residues long. Germline V gene sequence: CDR1 MGHRA, CDR2 YSYEKL.

This clone was recorded once. This chain links TRBV7-3 with TRBJ2-1; 9 positions agree with TRBD2. V lost 4 bases to trimming and J lost 6 bases; unmatched junction nucleotides: 10. The length of the CDR3 is 16 residues. From germline, CDR1 is SGHTA and CDR2 FQGTGA. CDR3 coding DNA: TGTGCCAGCAGCTACCCGGGACTAGCCCCTCTCAATGAGCAGTTCTTC. It codes for CASSYPGLAPLNEQFF.

The V and J genes are TRBV6-5 and TRBJ1-5; tentative D call: TRBD1 (5 bases). Germline CDR1 reads MNHEY; CDR2 reads SVGAGI. The CDR3 runs 13 residues. V was shortened by 9 bases and J by 6 bases, with 15 bases between the two germline ends. The CDR3 nucleotides read TGTGCCAGGGTAAGAGGGGATGTTCAGCCCCAGCATTTT. Protein sequence: CARVRGDVQPQHF.

The chain combines TRBV11-2 with TRBJ2-1; 8 nucleotides agree with TRBD2. The CDR3 runs to 19 residues. Germline CDR1 SGHAT, CDR2 FQNNGV. After removal of 5 bases from V and 2 bases from J, the junction contained 17 bases not matched to a gene. Written as DNA, the CDR3 is TGTGCCAGCAGCGCAACACTAGCGGAACTTTACCCTACCTACAATGAGCAGTTCTTC. Its protein is CASSATLAELYPTYNEQFF.

V is TRBV28 and J is TRBJ2-7; no definite D call. Germline-derived CDR1 and CDR2 are MDHEN and SYDVKM. V lost 4 bases and J lost 2, with 6 bases in between. This CDR3 is built from 12 residues. The CDR3 sequence: CASSSSPYEQYF. The CDR3, as DNA: TGTGCCAGCAGTTCCTCTCCCTACGAGCAGTACTTC.

The rearrangement uses TRBV27 and TRBJ1-5; D unclear. Germline V gene data show CDR1 as MNHEY and CDR2 as SMNVEV (reference sequence). V lost 2 bases to trimming and J lost 0 bases, with 8 bases between them. The length of the CDR3 is 15 residues. The CDR3 loop is CASSLVLNSNQPQHF. For the CDR3, the DNA is TGTGCCAGCAGTTTAGTCTTGAATAGCAATCAGCCCCAGCATTTT.

CDR3 DNA: TGTGCCAGTAGTATTTGGGGACAGGGTAATGAGCAGTTCTTC. This sequence encodes CASSIWGQGNEQFF. The chain combines TRBV19 with TRBJ2-1; TRBD1 matches at 9 bases. The CDR3 length is 14 residues. V trimming: 3 bases; J trimming: 7 bases; junction bases outside the gene matches: 4. Germline V gives CDR1 LNHDA, CDR2 SQIVND (reference sequence).

The rearrangement uses TRBV6-1 and TRBJ1-3; D not certain. Germline values: CDR1 MNHNS, CDR2 SASEGT. V gave up 7 bases and J gave up 7 bases, with 14 bases separating them. This CDR3 comprises 13 residues. The CDR3 is CASKRFDSNTIYF. In nucleotides, the CDR3 is TGTGCCAGCAAGCGGTTTGACTCCAACACCATATATTTT.

The chain couples TRBV10-2 to TRBJ2-3, with TRBD1 matching over 8 bases. The germline CDR1 and CDR2 sequences are WSHSY and SAAADI. This CDR3 region has 14 residues. Unmatched junction bases numbered 6, after V lost 7 bases and J lost 3 bases. In DNA form, the CDR3 reads TGCGCCAGCACGCCAGGGGGCCTGACAGATACGCAGTATTTT. Protein product: CASTPGGLTDTQYF.

This chain links TRBV5-5 with TRBJ1-6, with D tentatively TRBD1 (5 bases). Germline assignment: CDR1 SGHKS and CDR2 YYEKEE (reference sequence). V was shortened by 0 bases and J by 5 bases, with 12 bases between the two germline ends. The CDR3 is 16 residues long. DNA of the CDR3: TGTGCCAGCAGCTTGGTGCGGGGGATGGATAATTCACCCCTCCACTTT. It translates to CASSLVRGMDNSPLHF.

This chain links TRBV28 with TRBJ2-3; TRBD2 matches at 8 bases. The CDR3 is 18 amino acids. J lost 0 bases, V lost 2 bases, and 10 bases had no gene match. Germline-derived CDR1 and CDR2 are MDHEN and SYDVKM. The CDR3 nucleotides read TGTGCCAGCAGTTTAGACGGGGGGCTAGCGGGTAGCACAGATACGCAGTATTTT. Amino acids: CASSLDGGLAGSTDTQYF.

J is TRBJ1-2 and V is TRBV7-9; TRBD1 matches 7 bases. Looked up from germline, CDR1 is SEHNR and CDR2 is FQNEAQ (reference sequence). The CDR3 contains 18 residues. The V segment lost 1 base and the J segment 5 bases; nucleotides outside the gene matches: 16. CDR3 bases: TGTGCCAGCAGCTTAGGGGGGGCAACAGGGGTCCTCCTTTATGGCTACACCTTC. It yields the protein CASSLGGATGVLLYGYTF.

The chain has TRBV27 and TRBJ2-2; D is perhaps TRBD1 (6 bases). CDR3 length equals 15 residues. CDR1 is MNHEY and CDR2 is SMNVEV in the germline V gene (reference sequence). V lost 6 bases, J lost 0 bases, and 11 bases lay in between. The CDR3 coding sequence is TGTGCCAGCAGGATAACAGGGCCGAACACCGGGGAGCTGTTTTTT. Protein sequence: CASRITGPNTGELFF.

The V gene is TRBV28, the J gene TRBJ2-5; D is undetermined. V lost 5 bases, J lost 1 base, and 14 bases lay in between. The CDR3 extends over 15 amino acids. The germline gives CDR1 MDHEN, CDR2 SYDVKM. CDR3 region: CASSGSLASQETQYF. For the CDR3, the DNA is TGTGCCAGCAGTGGCTCTTTAGCAAGCCAAGAGACCCAGTACTTC.

V usage is TRBV15 and J usage is TRBJ1-5; 7 positions match TRBD1. V shed 5 bases, J shed 5 bases, and the junction held 6 bases outside the gene matches. Germline values: CDR1 LNHNV, CDR2 YYDKDF (reference sequence). This CDR3 is 14 amino acids long. The CDR3 reads CATSGNRGDQPQHF. The CDR3 DNA reads as TGTGCCACCAGCGGAAACAGGGGTGATCAGCCCCAGCATTTT.

Notes on this clone: The sample contains more than one DNA sequence encoding this CDR3. CDR3 in amino acids: CASSLAGEQFF. CDR3 nucleotides: TGTGCCAGCAGCTTAGCGGGCGAGCAGTTCTTC. This chain links TRBV7-9 with TRBJ2-1; D uncertain. Germline lookup yields CDR1 SEHNR and CDR2 FQNEAQ (reference sequence). V was shortened by 0 bases and J by 10 bases, with 4 bases between the two germline ends. The CDR3 totals 11 residues.

The chain links TRBV15 to TRBJ1-1, with D possibly TRBD1 on 6 matching bases. V lost 3 bases and J lost 5, with 16 bases in between. Germline loops: CDR1 LNHNV, CDR2 YYDKDF (reference sequence). The CDR3 spans 15 residues. The CDR3 sequence: CATSSGHKGGTEAFF. Here the CDR3 DNA reads TGTGCCACCAGCAGCGGCCATAAAGGGGGAACTGAAGCTTTCTTT.

The gene calls are TRBV29-1 and TRBJ2-1; 9 bases align to TRBD2. In germline, CDR1 is SQVTM, CDR2 ANQGSEA. CDR3 length: 13 residues. Trimming took 2 bases from V and 8 from J; bases not matched to a gene: 4. The CDR3 reads CSVELAGPDEQFF. The CDR3 nucleotides are TGCAGCGTTGAACTAGCGGGGCCCGATGAGCAGTTCTTC.

The chain is built from TRBV25-1 and TRBJ1-2; TRBD1 agrees at 10 bases. The V gene's germline CDR1 is MGHDK and CDR2 SYGVNS. This CDR3 comprises 15 residues. With V trimmed by 5 bases and J by 8 bases, 11 bases remained unmatched. Here the CDR3 DNA reads TGTGCCAGCAGTCCCCGACAGGGGGCCTATTTGGGCTACACCTTC. This gives the protein CASSPRQGAYLGYTF.

The CDR3 DNA is TGTGCCAGCAGCTTAAGGGACAATCGCGAGCAGTACTTC. Residues: CASSLRDNREQYF. V gene TRBV7-8 combines with J gene TRBJ2-7, with D maybe TRBD1 (6 bases). This CDR3 is 13 amino acids long. CDR1 is SGHVS and CDR2 is FQNEAQ in the germline V gene. The V end was cut by 2 bases, the J end by 6 bases, with 11 bases between.

The chain couples TRBV4-1 to TRBJ2-5; TRBD2 agrees at 11 bases. Germline values: CDR1 MGHRA, CDR2 YSYEKL. The CDR3 has 17 amino acids. Trimming at V came to 4 bases and at J to 7 bases, leaving 14 bases not matched to a gene. CDR3 in amino acids: CASSPTLTSGGPRTQYF. The CDR3 DNA is TGCGCCAGCAGCCCGACCCTCACTAGCGGGGGCCCCCGGACCCAGTACTTC.

V usage is TRBV7-3 and J usage is TRBJ2-1; D gene ambiguous. The ends were cut back, 5 bases at V and 7 bases at J, with 15 bases in the middle. This CDR3 is 14 amino acids long. Germline V gene data show CDR1 as SGHTA and CDR2 as FQGTGA. CDR3 region: CASSLPGTTNEQFF. The CDR3 coding sequence is TGTGCCAGCAGCCTCCCCGGTACGACGAATGAGCAGTTCTTC.

The chain carries TRBV19 and TRBJ2-3; D unclear. The CDR3 loop spans 11 amino acids. The germline gives CDR1 LNHDA, CDR2 SQIVND (reference sequence). With 1 base removed from V and 6 bases from J, the gap between germline ends came to 2 bases. The CDR3 reads CASSIGDTQYF. The CDR3 region has the DNA TGTGCCAGTAGTATAGGGGATACGCAGTATTTT.

The chain couples TRBV6-5 to TRBJ1-1; 8 nucleotides match TRBD1. V lost 4 bases and J lost 7; bases outside the gene matches: 14. This CDR3 comprises 16 residues. Per germline, CDR1 MNHEY and CDR2 SVGAGI. CDR3 bases: TGTGCCAGCAGTTCCACACAGGCCGGGACAGGCCTTGAAGCTTTCTTT. This encodes CASSSTQAGTGLEAFF.

V usage is TRBV5-4 and J usage is TRBJ1-4; a possible D gene is TRBD1 (5 bases). Germline CDR1 and CDR2: SGHNT and YYREEE (reference sequence). V was pared by 4 bases and J by 5 bases, with 9 bases between. The CDR3 sequence is 13 residues long. The CDR3 DNA reads TGTGCCAGCAGCCTGGGACTGAATGAAAAACTGTTTTTT. This sequence encodes CASSLGLNEKLFF.